These 9 T cell receptor beta chains were all obtained from the same sample, sequenced in a study of T cell changes during pregnancy in multiple sclerosis. Method: immunoSEQ multiplex PCR; TCRdb's copy keeps in-frame clones and lacks some. The sample comprises tens of thousands of clones, approximately 90% of which are singletons, and more than 0.4% rests with the top ten. Sequencing used CD4+ T cells from peripheral blood mononuclear cells, obtained before pregnancy. The receptors were sampled from a female donor with multiple sclerosis, enrolled in a pregnancy study.

This chain uses TRBV10-3 with TRBJ2-7; tentatively, D is TRBD2 (5 bases). The CDR3 contains 12 residues. Germline lookup yields CDR1 ENHRY and CDR2 SYGVKD. Between the trimmed V and J ends, which lost 11 bases and 7 bases, there was a span of 18 bases. The DNA for the CDR3 is TGTGCCTCGGCGCCCTCGGGGTGGGAGCAGTACTTC. It codes for CASAPSGWEQYF.

V usage is TRBV14 and J usage is TRBJ1-4; D might be TRBD1 (5 bases). The CDR3 spans 13 residues. V was trimmed by 5 bases and J by 2 bases, leaving 6 bases between them. Germline assignment: CDR1 SGHDN and CDR2 FVKESK. The CDR3 region is CASSRGTNEKLFF. CDR3 nucleotide sequence: TGTGCCAGCAGCAGGGGTACTAATGAAAAACTGTTTTTT.

The V and J genes are TRBV15 and TRBJ1-1; the D is unclear. The germline V and J ends were trimmed by 0 bases and 1 base, with 6 bases remaining between them. This CDR3 is 14 amino acids long. Germline CDR1 reads LNHNV; CDR2 reads YYDKDF (reference sequence). The CDR3 sequence is CATSREPRNTEAFF. CDR3 bases: TGTGCCACCAGCAGAGAACCCAGGAACACTGAAGCTTTCTTT.

For the CDR3, the DNA is TGTGCCAGCAGGCGACAGGGGGAAGCTAACTATGGCTACACCTTC. Translated: CASRRQGEANYGYTF. The V and J genes are TRBV5-6 and TRBJ1-2; 9 bases map to TRBD1. Unmatched junction bases numbered 5, after V lost 5 bases and J lost 0 bases. Germline V CDR1 and CDR2: SGHDT, YYEEEE. The CDR3 length is 15 residues.

The CDR3 here is CASSYRGHNTEAFF. As DNA, the CDR3 is TGTGCCAGCAGTTACAGGGGGCATAACACTGAAGCTTTCTTT. The chain couples TRBV6-5 to TRBJ1-1; TRBD1 agrees at 7 bases. Germline CDR1 MNHEY, CDR2 SVGAGI. Trimming at V came to 2 bases and at J to 2 bases, leaving 2 bases not matched to a gene. This CDR3 spans 14 amino acids.

The chain has TRBV28 and TRBJ2-7; TRBD1 agrees at 10 bases. V was clipped by 8 bases and J by 2 bases; unmatched bases: 3. CDR3 length equals 13 residues. Germline CDR1 and CDR2: MDHEN and SYDVKM. CDR3 protein: CASGQGGTYEQYF. Written as DNA, the CDR3 is TGTGCCAGCGGACAGGGGGGTACCTACGAGCAGTACTTC.

The gene calls are TRBV5-4 and TRBJ2-7, with D perhaps TRBD2 (6 bases). From germline, CDR1 is SGHNT and CDR2 YYREEE (reference sequence). Trimming took 2 bases from V and 2 from J, leaving 14 bases between them. The CDR3 length is 15 residues. The CDR3, as DNA: TGTGCCAGCAGCTTCGGAGGGTCCCAGGCCTACGAGCAGTACTTC. It is translated as CASSFGGSQAYEQYF.

CDR3 sequence (DNA): TGTGCCAGCAGTTTATTAGGAGGGAACACCTTAAATCAGCCCCAGCATTTT. It is translated as CASSLLGGNTLNQPQHF. The chain links TRBV27 to TRBJ1-5, with no clear D. The germline CDR1 and CDR2 sequences are MNHEY and SMNVEV (reference sequence). CDR3 size: 17 residues. V lost 1 base, J lost 4 bases, and 17 bases lay in between.

This clone was seen once. This chain connects TRBV18 to TRBJ2-7, with TRBD2 matching over 10 bases. Germline V CDR1 and CDR2: KGHSH, LQKENI. The CDR3 contains 15 residues. Trimming removed 2 bases from V and 5 bases from J; junction bases left unmatched: 6. CDR3 nucleotides: TGTGCCAGCTCACCAACTAGCGGGAAACGGGACGAGCAGTACTTC. Amino acid sequence: CASSPTSGKRDEQYF.